This T cell receptor beta chain was recovered during a study of regulatory T cells in long-lasting Graves disease. The sample holds many counts of this clonotype. As to time point: newly diagnosed GD, antithyroid drugs for less than 3 months. Following extraction of RNA from PBMCs, that RNA was used to make the TCR library. This CDR3 comprises 15 residues. The V gene's germline CDR1 is MDHEN and CDR2 SYDVKM. Trimming stripped 5 bases from V and 7 bases from J, with 20 bases between. Arm-PCR of CDR3 regions and iRepertoire HTBI primers were the basis on which TCR beta libraries were built. TCRdb ran MiXCR on the multiplex PCR reads and lists one entry per CDR3 protein. The sample yields roughly 380,000 distinct CDR3 sequences, 16% seen once. The data also belong to a second study, concerning T cells in Graves' hyperthyroidism and ophthalmopathy.

The source was peripheral blood mononuclear cells (PBMCs), collected at new diagnosis, from a patient treated with antithyroid drugs. The sequence was collected from a man aged 40-55 years with Graves disease. The chain combines TRBV28 with TRBJ2-5, with D perhaps TRBD1 (6 bases). CDR3 sequence (DNA): TGTGCCAGCAGTCCCGGCGACAGGCCGCCCGGGACCCAGTACTTC. Protein product: CASSPGDRPPGTQYF.